Listed here is a single TCR beta chain. Different DNA sequences within this sample yield the same CDR3. Genomic DNA from each subset was divided evenly over several immunoSEQ plates. TCRdb's copy holds only in-frame clones and misses some; the assay was immunoSEQ multiplex PCR. The sample yields a few million clones, over 85% seen once. J lost 0 bases, V lost 0 bases, and 4 bases had no gene match. From germline, CDR1 is LGHNA and CDR2 YNFKEQ. The CDR3 length is 17 residues. The data originate from a study of shared clonotypes between healthy human individuals. The sample comprised naive CD4+ T cells from PBMCs. Subset in this sample: CD45RA+ positively selected. This TCR was sampled from a young man in good health. Some clones in this sample may be carry-over from other donors' samples. This chain uses TRBV4-2 with TRBJ2-1; 8 positions match TRBD2. The CDR3 DNA sequence: TGTGCCAGCAGCCAAGACCCTAGCGGGTCCTCCTACAATGAGCAGTTCTTC. It yields the protein CASSQDPSGSSYNEQFF.